This T cell receptor (beta chain) was documented in a study of T cell repertoires in cytomegalovirus infection. Overall study context: Both a matching HLA type and CMV infection were indicated by public TCR beta signatures.

TCRdb called the reads again in MiXCR, with one record for every CDR3 protein. The table lists approximately 71,000 distinct CDR3 sequences, 20% of them singletons, with roughly two thirds in the top ten. Between the trimmed V and J ends, which lost 3 bases and 5 bases, there was a span of 16 bases. This CDR3 has 16 residues. The germline CDR1 and CDR2 sequences are SNHLY and FYNNEI. Concerning this clonotype itself: Its antigen remains unknown.

This chain uses TRBV2 with TRBJ1-4; perhaps TRBD1 as D (6 bases). The sample in question was CD8+ T cells from cultured PBMCs, obtained from culture after CMV antigen stimulation. The TCR comes from a human donor in good health (CMV status not recorded). Some clones in this sample may be carry-over from other donors' samples. This chain's CDR3 is CASSDVLQGPNEKLFF. The CDR3 bases are TGTGCCAGCAGTGACGTCCTACAGGGACCAAATGAAAAACTGTTTTTT.